Included here is one TCR beta chain sequence, with context. Assay: immunoSEQ multiplex PCR; the TCRdb copy retains only in-frame clones and omits some. The sample lists about 800,000 clones, around 96% occurring once. Trimming pared 5 bases from V and 3 bases from J, leaving 14 bases between. CDR1 PRHDT and CDR2 FYEKMQ come from the germline V gene (reference sequence). CDR3 length: 15 amino acids. The data were taken from a study of shared clonotypes between healthy human individuals. Only CD45RO-negative cells positively selected for CCR7 counted as naive CD8 cells, so terminally differentiated effector memory CD45RA+ cells were excluded.

This rearrangement joins TRBV13 to TRBJ2-1; D call uncertain. This TCR derives from a young man in good health. The sample taken for sequencing was naive CD8+ T cells sorted from blood. As DNA, the CDR3 is TGTGCCAGCAGCCCACCTCTGCGAAACTACAATGAGCAGTTCTTC. Translation gives CASSPPLRNYNEQFF. Full variable domain (rest looked up from reference TRBV13 and TRBJ2-1): AAGVIQSPRHLIKEKRETATLKCYPIPRHDTVYWYQQGPGQDPQFLISFYEKMQSDKGSIPDRFSAQQFSDYHSELNMSSLELGDSALYFCASSPPLRNYNEQFFGPGTRLTVL.